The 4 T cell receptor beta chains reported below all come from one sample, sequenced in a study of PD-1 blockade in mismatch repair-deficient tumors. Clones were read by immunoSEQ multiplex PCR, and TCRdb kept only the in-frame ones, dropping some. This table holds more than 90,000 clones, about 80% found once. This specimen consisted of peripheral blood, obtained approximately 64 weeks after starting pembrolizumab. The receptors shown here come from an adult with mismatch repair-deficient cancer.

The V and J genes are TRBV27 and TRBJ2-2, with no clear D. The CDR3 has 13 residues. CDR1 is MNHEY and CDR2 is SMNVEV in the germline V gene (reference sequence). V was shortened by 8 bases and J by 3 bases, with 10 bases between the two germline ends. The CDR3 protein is CASEGGYTGELFF. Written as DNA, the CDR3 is TGTGCCAGCGAAGGCGGCTACACCGGGGAGCTGTTTTTT.

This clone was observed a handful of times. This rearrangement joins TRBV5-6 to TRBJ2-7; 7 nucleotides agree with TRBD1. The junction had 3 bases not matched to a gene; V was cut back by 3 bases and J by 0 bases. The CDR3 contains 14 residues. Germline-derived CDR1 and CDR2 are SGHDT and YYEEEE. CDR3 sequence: CASSWGTVSYEQYF. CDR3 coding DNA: TGTGCCAGCAGCTGGGGGACAGTCTCCTACGAGCAGTACTTC. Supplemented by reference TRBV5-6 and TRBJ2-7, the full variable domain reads DAGVTQSPTHLIKTRGQQVTLRCSPKSGHDTVSWYQQALGQGPQFIFQYYEEEERQRGNFPDRFSGHQFPNYSSELNVNALLLGDSALYLCASSWGTVSYEQYFGPGTRLTVT.

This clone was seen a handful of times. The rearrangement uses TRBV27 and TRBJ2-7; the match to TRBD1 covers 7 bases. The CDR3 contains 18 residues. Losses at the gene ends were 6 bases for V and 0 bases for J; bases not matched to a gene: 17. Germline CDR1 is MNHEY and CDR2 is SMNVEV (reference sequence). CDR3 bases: TGTGCCAGCAGCTCCGCCGCCCTAGGACAGGCTTTCTCCTACGAGCAGTACTTC. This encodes CASSSAALGQAFSYEQYF.

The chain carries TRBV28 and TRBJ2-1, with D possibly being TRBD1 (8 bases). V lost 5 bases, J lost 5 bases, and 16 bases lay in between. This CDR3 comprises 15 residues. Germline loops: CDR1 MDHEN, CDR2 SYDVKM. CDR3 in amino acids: CASSLTGAGDNEQFF. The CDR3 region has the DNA TGTGCCAGCAGTCTGACAGGGGCGGGGGACAATGAGCAGTTCTTC.